This T cell receptor beta chain is drawn from a study of T cell repertoires in cytomegalovirus infection. Study information: CMV infection together with matching HLA type was indicated by public TCR beta signatures. Findings and limits, study-wide: HLA-C-restricted CMV clonotypes gave the most frequent clonotype in two of eight donors.

TCRdb passed the reads through MiXCR, listing each CDR3 protein once. The sample carries around 320,000 distinct CDR3 sequences, around a tenth recorded once. This clonotype was seen a handful of times. Its antigen is unidentified. V was pared by 6 bases and J by 6 bases, with 8 bases of the junction left unmatched. The CDR3 has 14 amino acids. Germline V gene sequence: CDR1 MNHNS, CDR2 SASEGT. The chain carries TRBV6-1 and TRBJ1-5; TRBD1 agrees at 7 bases. The sequenced sample was PBMCs. The clonotype was recovered from a human donor in good health (CMV status not recorded). Some clones in this sample may be carry-over from other donors' samples. The CDR3 protein is CASRRQGRSQPQHF. In nucleotides, the CDR3 is TGTGCCAGCAGGAGACAGGGACGGTCTCAGCCCCAGCATTTT.